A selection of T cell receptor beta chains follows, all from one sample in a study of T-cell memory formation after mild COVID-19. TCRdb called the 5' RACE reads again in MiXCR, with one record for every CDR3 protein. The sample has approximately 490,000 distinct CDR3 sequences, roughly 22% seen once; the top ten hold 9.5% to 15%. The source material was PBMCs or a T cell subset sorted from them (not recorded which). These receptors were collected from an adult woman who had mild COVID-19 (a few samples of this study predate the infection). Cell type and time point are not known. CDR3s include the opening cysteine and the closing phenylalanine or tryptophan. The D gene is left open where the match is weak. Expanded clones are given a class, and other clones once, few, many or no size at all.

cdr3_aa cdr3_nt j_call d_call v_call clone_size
CASSLGQSSYNEQFF TGCGCCAGCAGCTTGGGGCAGAGCTCCTACAATGAGCAGTTCTTC TRBJ2-1 NA TRBV5-6 many
CASSLVTRQFF TGTGCCAGCAGCTTAGTTACCCGACAGTTCTTC TRBJ2-1 NA TRBV7-9 NA
CSALGTAYQETQYF TGCAGTGCCCTAGGGACTGCGTACCAAGAGACCCAGTACTTC TRBJ2-5 NA TRBV20-1 NA
CASSPGLMGDEQFF TGTGCCAGCAGTCCCGGCCTTATGGGGGATGAGCAGTTCTTC TRBJ2-1 NA TRBV12-3/TRBV12-4 NA
CSVVGLAGSEQYF TGCAGCGTTGTTGGCCTAGCGGGAAGCGAGCAGTACTTC TRBJ2-7 TRBD2 TRBV29-1 NA
CASSMTGGEETQYF TGCGCCAGCAGCATGACAGGGGGCGAAGAGACCCAGTACTTC TRBJ2-5 TRBD1 TRBV5-1 NA
CASSLDGRGAHNEQFF TGTGCCAGCAGTTTAGATGGCAGGGGCGCACACAATGAGCAGTTCTTC TRBJ2-1 NA TRBV12-3/TRBV12-4 NA
CAWTGGETKNIQYF TGTGCCTGGACAGGGGGCGAAACCAAAAACATTCAGTACTTC TRBJ2-4 TRBD1 TRBV30 NA
CASSSDPVLAYTQYF TGTGCCAGCAGCTCAGACCCTGTTCTCGCGTATACGCAGTATTTT TRBJ2-3 NA TRBV7-8 few
CARSQDPFANEQFF TGCGCCAGGAGCCAAGATCCTTTTGCGAATGAGCAGTTCTTC TRBJ2-1 NA TRBV4-1 NA
CSVDRADSRTEAFF TGCAGCGTTGATCGGGCAGACAGCCGCACTGAAGCTTTCTTT TRBJ1-1 NA TRBV29-1 NA
CASSPGLGLALGTGEQFF TGTGCCAGCAGTCCCGGCCTAGGACTAGCGTTGGGGACAGGTGAGCAGTTCTTC TRBJ2-1 NA TRBV6-5 few
CASSHGTENTGELFF TGCGCCAGCAGCCACGGGACCGAAAACACCGGGGAGCTGTTTTTT TRBJ2-2 NA TRBV4-1 NA
CASSVDPSGHNEQFF TGTGCCAGCAGCGTAGACCCTAGTGGGCACAATGAGCAGTTCTTC TRBJ2-1 NA TRBV9 NA
CASRPRSTGGTGELFF TGTGCCAGCAGGCCGCGATCAACTGGTGGCACCGGGGAGCTGTTTTTT TRBJ2-2 NA TRBV12-3/TRBV12-4 once
CSARGGLAGIGEQFF TGCAGTGCCAGGGGAGGACTAGCGGGAATAGGTGAGCAGTTCTTC TRBJ2-1 TRBD2 TRBV20-1 NA
CASSQVAGTQETQYF TGCGCCAGCAGCCAAGTTGCGGGGACGCAAGAGACCCAGTACTTC TRBJ2-5 NA TRBV4-1 NA
CASSLGVNQPQHF TGTGCCAGCAGCTTAGGGGTTAATCAGCCCCAGCATTTT TRBJ1-5 NA TRBV5-6 few
CASSPQGGPTDTQYF TGTGCCAGCTCACCGCAGGGAGGCCCCACAGATACGCAGTATTTT TRBJ2-3 NA TRBV18 NA
CSVARTGGVF TGCAGCGTTGCGAGGACAGGGGGAGTTTTT TRBJ1-1 TRBD1 TRBV29-1 few
CASSLFIGDSPLHF TGTGCCAGCAGCTTGTTCATCGGAGATTCACCCCTCCACTTT TRBJ1-6 NA TRBV5-6 NA
CASSLSKGVRRGASYNEQFF TGTGCCAGCAGTTTAAGCAAGGGCGTAAGGCGGGGGGCATCCTACAATGAGCAGTTCTTC TRBJ2-1 TRBD2 TRBV12-3/TRBV12-4 NA
CASSQGQLYYEQYF TGCGCCAGCAGCCAAGGACAGCTTTACTACGAGCAGTACTTC TRBJ2-7 NA TRBV4-3 few
CASSERTESYEQYF TGTGCCAGCAGTGAAAGGACAGAATCCTACGAGCAGTACTTC TRBJ2-7 NA TRBV2 NA
CACQERGYEQYF TGTGCCTGCCAGGAGAGGGGCTACGAGCAGTACTTC TRBJ2-7 NA TRBV30 NA
CSVEAAGQGMNYGYTF TGCAGCGTTGAGGCCGCGGGACAGGGAATGAACTATGGCTACACCTTC TRBJ1-2 TRBD1 TRBV29-1 NA
CAWSGPSGGTDTQYF TGTGCCTGGAGTGGCCCTAGCGGGGGCACAGATACGCAGTATTTT TRBJ2-3 TRBD2 TRBV30 NA